The rows below give T cell receptor beta chains drawn from one sample of a study of regulatory T cells in long-lasting Graves disease. From the multiplex PCR reads, TCRdb called clonotypes with MiXCR, one entry per CDR3 protein. The sample shows some 430,000 distinct CDR3 sequences, approximately 21% of them seen only once. Sequences were derived from peripheral blood mononuclear cells (PBMCs), sampled when the disease was refractory, from a patient treated with antithyroid drugs. The receptors come from a female donor with Graves disease. CDR3s include the opening cysteine and the closing phenylalanine or tryptophan. Each record gives: V gene, D gene, J gene, clone size, CDR3 DNA, CDR3 protein. The D gene is left open where the match is weak. Not every row has a clone size; where given, it reads once, few, many or a size class.

V: TRBV28
D: .
J: TRBJ2-5
size: many
DNA: TGTGCCAGCAGCCGCACGGTCGGGGAGATCGGGGAGACCCAGTACTTC
CDR3: CASSRTVGEIGETQYF

V: TRBV28
D: TRBD1
J: TRBJ1-5
size: many
DNA: TGTGCCAGCAGCCGGGACAGGAGTTTTCAGCCCCAGCATTTT
CDR3: CASSRDRSFQPQHF

V: TRBV9
D: .
J: TRBJ2-2
size: many
DNA: TGTGCCAGCAGCCCCTTACTCCTGACCGGGGAGCTGTTTTTT
CDR3: CASSPLLLTGELFF

V: TRBV28
D: .
J: TRBJ2-7
size: many
DNA: TGTGCCAGCAATCCCCGGGGCGAAGTACTCTCCTACGAGCAGTACTTC
CDR3: CASNPRGEVLSYEQYF

V: TRBV28
D: .
J: TRBJ2-2
size: .
DNA: TGTGCCAGCATCTCCGGGACGAACACCGGGGAGCTGTTTTTT
CDR3: CASISGTNTGELFF

V: TRBV9
D: TRBD1
J: TRBJ2-5
size: .
DNA: TGTGCCAGCAGCGTAGGTCCGGGACAGGGCCAAGAGACCCAGTACTTC
CDR3: CASSVGPGQGQETQYF

V: TRBV19
D: .
J: TRBJ1-5
size: few
DNA: TGTGCCAGTAGTATGAGCGGCGGGGGCAATCAGCCCCAGCATTTT
CDR3: CASSMSGGGNQPQHF

V: TRBV18
D: .
J: TRBJ2-5
size: few
DNA: TGTGCCAGCTCACCACAGGGAAGTACAGAGACCCAGTACTTC
CDR3: CASSPQGSTETQYF

V: TRBV29-1
D: .
J: TRBJ2-7
size: .
DNA: TGCAGCGTGTTCCGGGAAGATACCTACGAGCAGTACTTC
CDR3: CSVFREDTYEQYF

V: TRBV28
D: TRBD1
J: TRBJ2-7
size: many
DNA: TGTGCCAGCAGCCGGGACAGGGAAATCCACGAGCAGTACTTC
CDR3: CASSRDREIHEQYF

V: TRBV28
D: TRBD1
J: TRBJ1-5
size: many
DNA: TGTGCCAGCAAGACCGGGACAGGGAACCAGCCCCAGCATTTT
CDR3: CASKTGTGNQPQHF

V: TRBV5-1
D: .
J: TRBJ1-4
size: many
DNA: TGCGCCAGCAGCTTCAGGACAACGGCCCTGGCAACTAATGAAAAACTGTTTTTT
CDR3: CASSFRTTALATNEKLFF

V: TRBV9
D: .
J: TRBJ2-1
size: .
DNA: TGTGCCAGCAGCGTAGAGGCGGGTCCTTACAATGAGCAGTTCTTC
CDR3: CASSVEAGPYNEQFF

V: TRBV29-1
D: .
J: TRBJ2-6
size: few
DNA: TGCAGCGTTCGGCCCCGCTCTGGGGCCAACGTCCTGACTTTC
CDR3: CSVRPRSGANVLTF

V: TRBV27
D: .
J: TRBJ1-4
size: many
DNA: TGTGCCAGCAGTTTATCGAACCCGGGGGCATTTGAAAAACTGTTTTTT
CDR3: CASSLSNPGAFEKLFF

V: TRBV2
D: .
J: TRBJ2-5
size: many
DNA: TGTGCCAGCAGTGATGAAGGAACTGGGGACCAAGAGACCCAGTACTTC
CDR3: CASSDEGTGDQETQYF

V: TRBV7-9
D: .
J: TRBJ2-2
size: .
DNA: TGTGCCAGCAGACAGCCCTGGGGTATCACCGGGGAGCTGTTTTTT
CDR3: CASRQPWGITGELFF

V: TRBV28
D: .
J: TRBJ1-4
size: many
DNA: TGTGCCAGCCGGCAGACAACTAATGAAAAACTGTTTTTT
CDR3: CASRQTTNEKLFF

V: TRBV6-2/TRBV6-3
D: .
J: TRBJ1-4
size: many
DNA: TGTGCCAGCAATCCAACTCGGAGCAGGAATGTTGGTGAAAAACTGTTTTTT
CDR3: CASNPTRSRNVGEKLFF

V: TRBV6-2/TRBV6-3
D: .
J: TRBJ2-1
size: .
DNA: TGTGCCAGCAGTTTTTCTGAGGCCGCGTTCAATGAGCAGTTCTTC
CDR3: CASSFSEAAFNEQFF

V: TRBV7-9
D: .
J: TRBJ1-5
size: .
DNA: TGTGCCAGCAGCCAAGCAGGAATTAGCAATCAGCCCCAGCATTTT
CDR3: CASSQAGISNQPQHF

V: TRBV6-1
D: .
J: TRBJ1-2
size: .
DNA: TGTGCCAGCCGGGGCGGAAATAACTATGGCTACACCTTC
CDR3: CASRGGNNYGYTF

V: TRBV29-1
D: .
J: TRBJ2-2
size: few
DNA: TGCAGCGGCTCCTCTTGTGGGCCCCCACCCGACACCGGGGAGCTGTTTTTT
CDR3: CSGSSCGPPPDTGELFF

V: TRBV7-8
D: TRBD1
J: TRBJ2-5
size: many
DNA: TGTGCCAGCAGTTTAATGTACAGGGGAGAGACCCAGTACTTC
CDR3: CASSLMYRGETQYF

V: TRBV28
D: TRBD2
J: TRBJ2-7
size: many
DNA: TGTGCCAGCAGCTCAACTAGCGGGAGCTCCTACGAGCAGTACTTC
CDR3: CASSSTSGSSYEQYF

V: TRBV3-1
D: .
J: TRBJ1-1
size: few
DNA: TGTGCCAGCAGCCAAGGATGGGGGAGAGGGACTGAAGCTTTCTTT
CDR3: CASSQGWGRGTEAFF

V: TRBV15
D: .
J: TRBJ1-4
size: many
DNA: TGTGCCACCAGCAGAGTGGGCAGGGCAGGGGAAAAACTGTTTTTT
CDR3: CATSRVGRAGEKLFF

V: TRBV28
D: TRBD2
J: TRBJ2-4
size: few
DNA: TGTGCCAGCAGTCCAGAAGCGGGAGTCAGGGGAAACATTCAGTACTTC
CDR3: CASSPEAGVRGNIQYF

V: TRBV7-6
D: .
J: TRBJ2-5
size: once
DNA: TGTGCCAGCAGCTTAGCGGCAGGGATTGGAGAGACCCAGTACTTC
CDR3: CASSLAAGIGETQYF

V: TRBV2
D: .
J: TRBJ2-5
size: .
DNA: TGTGCCAGCAGTGGGGGAATGGAGACCCAGTACTTC
CDR3: CASSGGMETQYF

V: TRBV6-2/TRBV6-3
D: TRBD1
J: TRBJ1-1
size: .
DNA: TGTGCCAGCATCTCCGACAGGGGGAACACTGAAGCTTTCTTT
CDR3: CASISDRGNTEAFF

V: TRBV28
D: TRBD1
J: TRBJ2-6
size: .
DNA: TGTGCCAGCAGCCGGACAGGACGGAAGTCTGGGGCCAACGTCCTGACTTTC
CDR3: CASSRTGRKSGANVLTF

V: TRBV4-1
D: .
J: TRBJ2-2
size: .
DNA: TGCGCCGGGTCTTTTGGCACCGGGGAGCTGTTTTTT
CDR3: CAGSFGTGELFF

V: TRBV20-1
D: .
J: TRBJ2-5
size: .
DNA: TGCAGTGCTCACGCCCAAGAGACCCAGTACTTC
CDR3: CSAHAQETQYF

V: TRBV5-6
D: .
J: TRBJ1-2
size: few
DNA: TGTGCCAGCAGCTTCCTCCTGACAGAGTACTATGGCTACACCTTC
CDR3: CASSFLLTEYYGYTF

V: TRBV24-1
D: .
J: TRBJ2-5
size: few
DNA: TGTGCCACCAGTGATTTTTCGGGTGACGAGGAGACCCAGTACTTC
CDR3: CATSDFSGDEETQYF

V: TRBV20-1
D: TRBD2
J: TRBJ2-5
size: .
DNA: TGCAGTGCTAGGGGGAGGGCCGCGGAGACCCAGTACTTC
CDR3: CSARGRAAETQYF

V: TRBV10-3
D: TRBD1
J: TRBJ2-7
size: few
DNA: TGTGCCATCACCAGGGACAGGGACGAGCAGTACTTC
CDR3: CAITRDRDEQYF

V: TRBV11-2
D: .
J: TRBJ2-2
size: many
DNA: TGTGCCAGCAACGCCCTGGGTTTTTGGACCACCGGGGAGCTGTTTTTT
CDR3: CASNALGFWTTGELFF

V: TRBV6-1
D: TRBD2
J: TRBJ2-2
size: few
DNA: TGTGCCAGCAGTGACCAGCGGGGGGAAAGTACCGGGGAGCTGTTTTTT
CDR3: CASSDQRGESTGELFF

V: TRBV11-3
D: TRBD2
J: TRBJ2-1
size: .
DNA: TGTGCCAGCAGCCTACTAGCGGGACCCTACAATGAGCAGTTCTTC
CDR3: CASSLLAGPYNEQFF

V: TRBV3-1
D: .
J: TRBJ1-1
size: once
DNA: TGTGCCAGCAGCCAAGAAGGCAGCTTGAACACTGAAGCTTTCTTT
CDR3: CASSQEGSLNTEAFF

V: TRBV20-1
D: .
J: TRBJ1-5
size: once
DNA: TGCAGTGCTAGAAAATTGGGCGGTAGCAATCAGCCCCAGCATTTT
CDR3: CSARKLGGSNQPQHF